The next 11 T cell receptor beta chains were all read from a single sample in a study of blood T cell repertoires in COVID-19. The method was immunoSEQ multiplex PCR; TCRdb's version includes in-frame clones alone and lacks a portion of them. The repertoire holds a few hundred thousand clones, with around 92% as singletons. Sequenced sample: peripheral blood. Receptor source: a person aged 18 to 30 with COVID-19, enrolled during active disease.

This chain uses TRBV21-1 with TRBJ2-7; the table's D call of TRBD1 was not tested on the DNA. TRBV21-1 is a recognized pseudogene. The CDR3 has 17 amino acids. The CDR3 protein is CASSKVGFGRASYEQYF. CDR3 DNA: TGTGCCAGCAGCAAAGTTGGATTCGGCAGGGCCAGCTACGAGCAGTACTTC.

This clone was picked up one time. CDR3 DNA sequence: TGTGCCAGCAGTTCTTCCCTCAGGGGGAGTTCACCCCTCCACTTT. Translation gives CASSSSLRGSSPLHF. This chain connects TRBV28 to TRBJ1-6; 7 nucleotides match TRBD1. The CDR3 contains 15 residues. Germline V CDR1 and CDR2: MDHEN, SYDVKM. Trimming cost V 4 bases and J 9 bases; bases outside gene matches: 9.

The CDR3 sequence is CASSNGGNEQFF. For the CDR3, the DNA is TGTGCCAGCAGTAATGGGGGGAATGAGCAGTTCTTC. The rearrangement joins TRBV6-2 or TRBV6-3 to TRBJ2-1; perhaps TRBD2 as D (6 bases). V lost 5 bases and J 7 bases, leaving 9 bases between the germline ends. Germline-derived CDR1 and CDR2 are MNHEY and SVGEGT. The CDR3 has 12 amino acids.

In its sample, this clone was seen a few times. V usage is TRBV28 and J usage is TRBJ1-5, with D possibly being TRBD1 (5 bases). The germline V gene has CDR1 MDHEN and CDR2 SYDVKM. Trimming removed 3 bases at V and 2 bases at J, with 11 bases between. The CDR3 totals 15 residues. CDR3 bases: TGTGCCAGCAGTTTCAGGGCGTTAGGCAATCAGCCCCAGCATTTT. This encodes CASSFRALGNQPQHF.

The rearrangement links TRBV5-4 to TRBJ2-7, with 9 bases identical to TRBD1. The CDR3 length is 14 residues. Germline values: CDR1 SGHNT, CDR2 YYREEE (reference sequence). V lost 6 bases to trimming and J lost 6 bases; unmatched junction nucleotides: 10. In DNA, the CDR3 is TGTGCCAGCAACCTACAGGGGGCCGAGGGCGAGCAGTACTTC. This encodes CASNLQGAEGEQYF.

The V call is TRBV21-1, the J call TRBJ1-4; the D segment call TRBD1 is taken from the table without a DNA check. TRBV21-1 represents a pseudogene. This CDR3 has 17 amino acids. CDR3: CASSKTDRGKGCEKLFF. The DNA for the CDR3 is TGTGCCAGCAGCAAGACGGATAGGGGGAAGGGGTGTGAAAAACTGTTTTTT.

The rearrangement links TRBV4-1 to TRBJ2-7; 7 nucleotides match TRBD2. J gave up 1 base and V 1 base, and 1 base lay outside the gene matches. Germline V CDR1 and CDR2: MGHRA, YSYEKL. There are 14 residues in the CDR3. CDR3 protein: CASSQGTSSYEQYF. The CDR3 DNA reads TGCGCCAGCAGCCAAGGGACTAGTTCCTACGAGCAGTACTTC.

The chain is built from TRBV6-6 and TRBJ1-1; D is ambiguous. Trimming left V 2 bases short and J 10 bases short, with 11 bases between. The length of the CDR3 is 12 residues. The V gene's germline CDR1 is MNHNY and CDR2 SVGAGI (reference sequence). The CDR3 bases are TGTGCCAGCAGTTACGGCATCCCGGGAGCTTTCTTT. Translating gives CASSYGIPGAFF.

This chain uses TRBV25-1 with TRBJ1-3; D gene uncertain. This CDR3 is built from 16 residues. In germline, CDR1 is MGHDK, CDR2 SYGVNS. V gave up 2 bases and J gave up 1 base, with 12 bases separating them. Here the CDR3 DNA reads TGTGCCAGCAGTGAACGCAGTTCGGGGTCTGGAAACACCATATATTTT. Its protein is CASSERSSGSGNTIYF.

A few counts support this clone. This rearrangement joins TRBV7-3 to TRBJ1-1; 7 bases match TRBD1. This CDR3 contains 15 residues. Germline V lookup: CDR1 SGHTA, CDR2 FQGTGA. V lost 5 bases and J lost 4; bases outside the gene matches: 10. In nucleotides, the CDR3 is TGTGCCAGCAGCCCTCTCGGACAGGTCTCCACTGAAGCTTTCTTT. It translates to CASSPLGQVSTEAFF.

The chain employs TRBV19 and TRBJ1-2, with D maybe TRBD1 (5 bases). This CDR3 contains 15 residues. Germline-derived CDR1 and CDR2 are LNHDA and SQIVND (reference sequence). V lost 4 bases to trimming and J lost 7 bases, with 19 bases between them. CDR3 sequence: CASSTMAGREVGYTF. In DNA form, the CDR3 reads TGTGCCAGTAGTACCATGGCAGGGCGAGAGGTTGGCTACACCTTC.